The present T cell receptor beta chain was sequenced within a study of OX40 agonist ivuxolimab in advanced cancers. Clones were sequenced by immunoSEQ multiplex PCR, and TCRdb holds only the in-frame ones, with some missing. The sample consists of about 54,000 clones, about 89% of them appearing once. V lost 0 bases, J lost 7 bases, and 15 bases lay in between. There are 15 residues in the CDR3. Germline V gene lookup returns CDR1 LNHNV and CDR2 YYDKDF (reference sequence). The source of this sequence is an adult with an advanced solid tumor such as melanoma, head and neck, liver or kidney cancer. The chain employs TRBV15 and TRBJ2-5; D gene ambiguous. The source material was CD4+ or CD8+ T cells sorted from blood, sampled in a trial of the OX40 agonist ivuxolimab. The CDR3 region has the DNA TGTGCCACCAGCAGAGATCATCGGCTGGGGTTGACCCAGTACTTC. Translation: CATSRDHRLGLTQYF.